Sequencing of this T cell receptor beta chain was carried out in a study of shared clonotypes between healthy human individuals. This clone has only one observation. V dropped 2 bases and J dropped 2 bases, with 9 bases sitting between them. The CDR3 sequence is 14 residues long. CDR1 is SNHLY and CDR2 is FYNNEI in the germline V gene. Donors, without exception, were Caucasian adults residing in Nashville, Tennessee. TCRdb's table, derived via immunoSEQ multiplex PCR, lists solely in-frame clones and lacks some. The table includes fewer than 600,000 clones, around 80% detected once. The TCR was taken from a middle-aged woman in good health. Some clones in this sample may be carry-over from other donors' samples. The sequenced sample consisted of PBMCs. The rearrangement links TRBV2 to TRBJ1-2; D remains ambiguous. Here the CDR3 DNA reads TGTGCCAGCAGTGAAAACTACAGCAACTATGGCTACACCTTC. This gives the protein CASSENYSNYGYTF.